The 21 T cell receptor beta chains given below trace back to one sample, sequenced in a study of cytomegalovirus exposure and HLA in healthy donors. PCR primers comprised 60 Vbeta and 13 Jbeta primers. The table came from immunoSEQ multiplex PCR; TCRdb's copy has only in-frame clones and leaves some out. This table has approximately 70,000 clones, roughly two thirds appearing once. The material sequenced was PBMCs. The receptors stem from a male donor in good health and CMV-seropositive.

The chain combines TRBV11-3 with TRBJ2-3, with 10 bases fitting TRBD2. V lost 4 bases to trimming and J lost 4 bases; unmatched junction nucleotides: 5. The CDR3 sequence is 15 residues long. CDR1 is SGHNT and CDR2 is YENEEA in the germline V gene. CDR3 sequence (DNA): TGTGCCAGCAGCTGGAGCGGGGGGGCCGCAGATACGCAGTATTTT. Translating gives CASSWSGGAADTQYF.

V is TRBV5-6 and J is TRBJ2-5; the D is unclear. Trimming cost V 0 bases and J 3 bases, with 6 bases left between them. This CDR3 comprises 13 residues. Germline CDR1 is SGHDT and CDR2 is YYEEEE. Here the CDR3 reads CASSLDLEETQYF. The CDR3 nucleotides are TGTGCCAGCAGCTTGGACTTGGAAGAGACCCAGTACTTC.

The chain is built from TRBV5-1 and TRBJ2-3; D uncertain. CDR1 and CDR2 from the germline V gene are SGHRS and YFSETQ. V lost 2 bases and J 0 bases, leaving 10 bases between the germline ends. There are 15 residues in the CDR3. Here the CDR3 reads CASSFGATSTDTQYF. The CDR3 DNA is TGCGCCAGCAGCTTTGGTGCTACTAGCACAGATACGCAGTATTTT. The full variable domain, with the rest looked up from reference TRBV5-1 and TRBJ2-3, is KAGVTQTPRYLIKTRGQQVTLSCSPISGHRSVSWYQQTPGQGLQFLFEYFSETQRNKGNFPGRFSGRQFSNSRSEMNVSTLELGDSALYLCASSFGATSTDTQYFGPGTRLTVL.

This clone was seen more than once but under ten times. V usage is TRBV6-1 and J usage is TRBJ2-3; possible D gene TRBD2, 7 bases. V lost 4 bases, J lost 1 base, and 15 bases lay in between. The CDR3 spans 16 residues. Germline V gene lookup returns CDR1 MNHNS and CDR2 SASEGT. CDR3 sequence (DNA): TGTGCCAGCAGTGTCCGGGGGGCGGGGGGCACAGATACGCAGTATTTT. Encoded protein: CASSVRGAGGTDTQYF.

This chain connects TRBV14 to TRBJ1-2; D ambiguous. Looked up from germline, CDR1 is SGHDN and CDR2 is FVKESK. The CDR3 loop spans 13 amino acids. Deletions cut 6 bases from V and 0 bases from J, with 8 bases between. The CDR3 protein is CASRQASNYGYTF. Here the CDR3 DNA reads TGTGCCAGCAGGCAGGCTTCTAACTATGGCTACACCTTC. Full variable domain (missing parts from reference TRBV14 and TRBJ1-2): EAGVTQFPSHSVIEKGQTVTLRCDPISGHDNLYWYRRVMGKEIKFLLHFVKESKQDESGMPNNRFLAERTGGTYSTLKVQPAELEDSGVYFCASRQASNYGYTFGSGTRLTVV.

This clone was picked up a small number of times. The chain has TRBV6-6 and TRBJ1-2, with D possibly matching TRBD1 (6 bases). Between the trimmed V and J ends, which lost 6 bases and 8 bases, there was a span of 13 bases. There are 12 residues in the CDR3. CDR1 is MNHNY, CDR2 SVGAGI, per germline (reference sequence). The CDR3 nucleotides are TGTGCCAGCAGCCCGGGGGGCCCGGGCTACACCTTC. It yields the protein CASSPGGPGYTF.

This chain links TRBV7-9 with TRBJ1-5; 9 nucleotides agree with TRBD1. The CDR3 sequence is 16 residues long. Germline V gene lookup returns CDR1 SEHNR and CDR2 FQNEAQ (reference sequence). The junction had 9 bases not matched to a gene; V was cut back by 4 bases and J by 5 bases. The CDR3 bases are TGTGCCAGCAGCTCTGTTAACAGGGGGCAGGATCAGCCCCAGCATTTT. This sequence encodes CASSSVNRGQDQPQHF.

The chain recombines TRBV9 with TRBJ2-2, with D maybe TRBD1 (6 bases). This CDR3 contains 16 residues. V was clipped by 0 bases and J by 4 bases, with 13 bases between them. Per the germline V gene, CDR1 is SGDLS and CDR2 is YYNGEE. In DNA, the CDR3 is TGTGCCAGCAGCGTAGTGTCAGGGGAAATCACCGGGGAGCTGTTTTTT. It translates to CASSVVSGEITGELFF.

Worth noting for this clone: The junction shows a germline mismatch at one end, possibly a read error. The chain combines TRBV7-9 with TRBJ2-7, with TRBD1 matching over 7 bases. This CDR3 is built from 13 residues. Per germline, CDR1 SEHNR and CDR2 FQNEAQ (reference sequence). CDR3 nucleotides: TGTTCCAGCAGCCCGGGACAGCTGATGGAGCAGTACTTC. This gives the protein CSSSPGQLMEQYF.

This clone was seen once. This sequence joins TRBV2 and TRBJ2-5; no definite D call. The V gene lost 7 bases and the J gene lost 6 bases, with 9 bases spanning the gap. The CDR3 is made up of 11 amino acids. Germline assignment: CDR1 SNHLY and CDR2 FYNNEI. Here the CDR3 reads CASMAIKTQYF. The CDR3 DNA is TGTGCCAGCATGGCCATCAAGACCCAGTACTTC.

The V and J genes are TRBV7-9 and TRBJ1-1; tentative D call: TRBD1 (5 bases). Looked up from germline, CDR1 is SEHNR and CDR2 is FQNEAQ (reference sequence). This CDR3 has 15 amino acids. V shed 5 bases and J shed 0 bases, with 13 bases lying between them. This CDR3 reads CASSPSPGVNTEAFF. The DNA for the CDR3 is TGTGCCAGCAGCCCCTCCCCGGGGGTGAACACTGAAGCTTTCTTT.

This clone showed up just a few times. The rearrangement uses TRBV7-2 and TRBJ2-1; 10 bases map to TRBD2. Trimming cost V 2 bases and J 8 bases; bases outside gene matches: 6. The CDR3 contains 15 residues. CDR1 is SGHTA, CDR2 FQGNSA, per germline. The CDR3 DNA follows: TGTGCCAGCAGCTTATTTCTGGGACTAGCGTATGAGCAGTTCTTC. Residues: CASSLFLGLAYEQFF.

Notes on this clone: Compared with germline, one end of the junction differs, possibly owing to a read error. The V call is TRBV30, the J call TRBJ1-2, with D perhaps matching TRBD1 (5 bases). In germline, CDR1 is GTSNPN, CDR2 SVGIG (reference sequence). This CDR3 comprises 14 residues. The CDR3 protein is CAWRAGRGDYCYTF. CDR3 bases: TGTGCCTGGAGAGCAGGGAGGGGAGACTATTGCTACACCTTC.

The chain links TRBV5-1 to TRBJ1-2; D is perhaps TRBD1 (5 bases). The V gene lost 7 bases and the J gene lost 6 bases, with 22 bases spanning the gap. Germline V CDR1 and CDR2: SGHRS, YFSETQ. CDR3 length: 15 amino acids. Here the CDR3 DNA reads TGCGCCAGCGGCGACAAGGGGTTTGGACATCATGGCTACACCTTC. Translating gives CASGDKGFGHHGYTF.

There are a few counts of this clone. The rearrangement links TRBV6-1 to TRBJ2-1; 9 bases map to TRBD2. The CDR3 spans 16 residues. Germline CDR1 and CDR2: MNHNS and SASEGT. Trimming cost V 0 bases and J 9 bases; bases outside gene matches: 9. As DNA, the CDR3 is TGTGCCAGCAGTGAAGCTCGGCTAGCGGGAATTGGTGAGCAGTTCTTC. Translating it yields CASSEARLAGIGEQFF.

The rearrangement uses TRBV4-3 and TRBJ2-2, with D possibly being TRBD1 (8 bases). Germline lookup yields CDR1 LGHNA and CDR2 YSLEER. Trimming took 1 base from V and 3 from J, leaving 15 bases between them. The CDR3 covers 17 residues. CDR3 residues: CASSQGGGRGHTGELFF. CDR3 DNA: TGCGCCAGCAGCCAAGGGGGGGGCAGGGGGCACACCGGGGAGCTGTTTTTT.

The genes are TRBV4-3 and TRBJ1-5; the match to TRBD1 covers 10 bases. The germline CDR1 and CDR2 sequences are LGHNA and YSLEER. The CDR3 totals 17 residues. V was clipped by 0 bases and J by 3 bases; unmatched bases: 5. CDR3 amino acids: CASSQDWTGGLNQPQHF. The DNA for the CDR3 is TGCGCCAGCAGCCAAGACTGGACAGGGGGACTCAATCAGCCCCAGCATTTT.

The rearrangement links TRBV6-5 to TRBJ1-5; D remains unclear. V lost 6 bases and J 0 bases, leaving 6 bases between the germline ends. The CDR3 totals 13 residues. From germline, CDR1 is MNHEY and CDR2 SVGAGI. This CDR3 is CASRLDSNQPQHF. Here the CDR3 DNA reads TGTGCCAGCAGATTAGATAGCAATCAGCCCCAGCATTTT.

This sequence joins TRBV6-5 and TRBJ1-2, with D unresolved. CDR3 length: 12 residues. The germline gives CDR1 MNHEY, CDR2 SVGAGI. Trimming took off 2 bases at V and 4 bases at J, with 5 bases between the two ends. The CDR3 DNA is TGTGCCAGCAGTTACGGCGGCTATGGCTACACCTTC. Translating gives CASSYGGYGYTF.

V and J are TRBV9 and TRBJ2-7; possible D gene TRBD1, 6 bases. V lost 2 bases and J 3 bases, leaving 12 bases between the germline ends. CDR3 length equals 14 residues. Germline V CDR1 and CDR2: SGDLS, YYNGEE. Here the CDR3 DNA reads TGTGCCAGCAGCGTGGGGGCAGGGCTCTACGAGCAGTACTTC. Translation: CASSVGAGLYEQYF.

The genes are TRBV5-6 and TRBJ1-4, with 7 positions matching TRBD1. Germline loops: CDR1 SGHDT, CDR2 YYEEEE. This CDR3 region has 13 residues. V shed 1 base and J 7 bases; nucleotides not matched to a gene: 1. The CDR3 region is CASSLTGAEKLFF. The CDR3 region has the DNA TGTGCCAGCAGCTTGACAGGGGCTGAAAAACTGTTTTTT.